The 29 T cell receptor beta chains below were found in one sample sequenced in a study of cytomegalovirus exposure and HLA in healthy donors. 60 Vbeta and 13 Jbeta primers were used in PCR. Clones were sequenced by immunoSEQ multiplex PCR, and TCRdb holds only the in-frame ones, with some missing. Of 250,000 or so clones in the sample, 70% to 90% were seen once. Sequenced input: PBMCs. The receptors were sampled from a human donor in good health.

V usage is TRBV11-3 and J usage is TRBJ2-2, with D unclear. Trimming stripped 5 bases from V and 0 bases from J, with 10 bases between. Germline CDR1 and CDR2: SGHNT and YENEEA. The CDR3 runs to 15 residues. The CDR3 spells CASSQNTANTGELFF. The CDR3 DNA sequence: TGTGCCAGCAGCCAAAATACAGCGAACACCGGGGAGCTGTTTTTT.

V and J are TRBV7-6 and TRBJ1-1; D remains unclear. From germline, CDR1 is SGHVS and CDR2 FNYEAQ. The V gene lost 2 bases and the J gene lost 0 bases, with 4 bases spanning the gap. This CDR3 has 13 residues. CDR3 loop: CASSLTVNTEAFF. The CDR3 DNA reads TGTGCCAGCAGCTTAACAGTGAACACTGAAGCTTTCTTT. The entire variable domain, with the rest obtained from reference TRBV7-6 and TRBJ1-1, is as follows: GAGVSQSPRYKVTKRGQDVALRCDPISGHVSLYWYRQALGQGPEFLTYFNYEAQQDKSGLPNDRFSAERPEGSISTLTIQRTEQRDSAMYRCASSLTVNTEAFFGQGTRLTVV.

This chain links TRBV7-9 with TRBJ2-1; D may be TRBD2 (5 bases). This CDR3 spans 15 amino acids. The germline CDR1 and CDR2 sequences are SEHNR and FQNEAQ (reference sequence). Trimming took off 8 bases at V and 6 bases at J, with 20 bases between the two ends. DNA for the CDR3: TGTGCCAGCTCCGGGCGGGCCTATTTGGGCAATGAGCAGTTCTTC. Residues: CASSGRAYLGNEQFF.

The rearrangement uses TRBV7-9 and TRBJ2-5, with TRBD2 identical over 11 bases. CDR3 length: 16 residues. The germline gives CDR1 SEHNR, CDR2 FQNEAQ (reference sequence). J was trimmed by 4 bases and V by 5 bases; bases with no gene match: 9. The CDR3 region has the DNA TGTGCCAGCAGCGCCTCACTAGCGGGAGTTGGAGAGACCCAGTACTTC. Protein sequence: CASSASLAGVGETQYF.

J is TRBJ2-7 and V is TRBV19; TRBD1 might be the D (6 bases). This CDR3 has 14 residues. The V end lost 8 bases, the J end lost 3 bases, and 17 bases lay between the germline ends. CDR1 LNHDA and CDR2 SQIVND come from the germline V gene (reference sequence). CDR3 region: CASSLGTQGYEQYF. The CDR3 nucleotides read TGTGCCAGTTCCCTAGGGACACAGGGCTACGAGCAGTACTTC.

V is TRBV5-1 and J is TRBJ2-3; D possibly corresponds to TRBD2 (5 bases). In germline, CDR1 is SGHRS, CDR2 YFSETQ. The CDR3 has 14 amino acids. V was shortened by 0 bases and J by 4 bases, with 9 bases between the two germline ends. This CDR3 reads CASSLETKSDTQYF. In DNA form, the CDR3 reads TGCGCCAGCAGCTTGGAGACTAAATCAGATACGCAGTATTTT.

The V and J genes are TRBV6-6 and TRBJ2-7; 11 bases fit TRBD2. Germline V lookup: CDR1 MNHNY, CDR2 SVGAGI (reference sequence). V shed 4 bases, J shed 2 bases, and the junction held 7 bases outside the gene matches. The CDR3 is made up of 16 amino acids. CDR3 in amino acids: CASSSQGTSGAYEQYF. The CDR3 region has the DNA TGTGCCAGCAGTTCGCAGGGGACTAGCGGTGCCTACGAGCAGTACTTC.

This chain joins TRBV25-1 and TRBJ2-3, with no clear D. Trimming left V 2 bases short and J 6 bases short, with 9 bases between. The CDR3 has 13 residues. Germline assignment: CDR1 MGHDK and CDR2 SYGVNS. The CDR3 protein is CASSERLRDTQYF. CDR3 bases: TGTGCCAGCAGTGAACGTCTCCGGGATACGCAGTATTTT.

The table lists this clone with a count of one. This chain links TRBV4-1 with TRBJ2-5; D is uncertain. The ends were cut back, 4 bases at V and 0 bases at J, with 12 bases in the middle. Germline values: CDR1 MGHRA, CDR2 YSYEKL. The CDR3 has 15 amino acids. CDR3 region: CASSLQFNYQETQYF. The CDR3 nucleotides are TGCGCCAGCAGCCTCCAATTCAACTACCAAGAGACCCAGTACTTC.

The CDR3 bases are TGTGCCAGCAGCCACCTTAGCGGGAGGAACTACAATGAGCAGTTCTTC. As protein: CASSHLSGRNYNEQFF. This chain uses TRBV11-1 with TRBJ2-1, with TRBD2 matching over 10 bases. Germline V gene sequence: CDR1 SGHAT, CDR2 FQDESV (reference sequence). The J segment lost 3 bases and the V segment lost 5 bases, leaving 7 bases of the junction unmatched. This CDR3 contains 16 residues.

V gene TRBV6-5 combines with J gene TRBJ2-1; 9 bases are shared with TRBD2. The V segment lost 6 bases and the J segment 9 bases; nucleotides outside the gene matches: 12. Per germline, CDR1 MNHEY and CDR2 SVGAGI. The CDR3 runs 15 residues. This chain's CDR3 is CASRTLRGRAFEQFF. CDR3 DNA: TGTGCCAGCAGAACGCTTCGCGGGAGGGCCTTTGAGCAGTTCTTC.

V gene TRBV9 combines with J gene TRBJ1-1, with D tentatively TRBD1 (6 bases). CDR1 and CDR2 (germline): SGDLS, YYNGEE. This CDR3 is 15 amino acids long. Deletions cut 0 bases from V and 1 base from J, with 10 bases between. The CDR3 coding sequence is TGTGCCAGCAGCGTAGCTGGACAGTGGAACACTGAAGCTTTCTTT. Its protein product is CASSVAGQWNTEAFF.

The chain is built from TRBV10-2 and TRBJ2-1; TRBD2 is a possible D gene (5 bases). This CDR3 comprises 12 residues. Trimming took off 7 bases at V and 5 bases at J, with 9 bases between the two ends. Germline V gene sequence: CDR1 WSHSY, CDR2 SAAADI. CDR3 residues: CASKRPHNEQFF. CDR3 in DNA: TGCGCCAGCAAGCGGCCCCACAATGAGCAGTTCTTC.

V gene TRBV4-3 combines with J gene TRBJ2-7, with TRBD1 matching over 10 bases. V lost 9 bases and J lost 3; bases outside the gene matches: 14. The CDR3 has 16 residues. From germline, CDR1 is LGHNA and CDR2 YSLEER. The DNA for the CDR3 is TGCGCCAGTAGTTATTCCGGGACAGGGGAAATCTACGAGCAGTACTTC. This gives the protein CASSYSGTGEIYEQYF.

This clone was detected once. The chain links TRBV28 to TRBJ1-2; D not resolved. CDR3 length: 14 residues. V lost 6 bases, J lost 4 bases, and 15 bases lay in between. CDR1 and CDR2 (germline): MDHEN, SYDVKM. The CDR3 DNA reads as TGTGCCAGCAGCAACACAGACCTCCCCTATGGCTACACCTTC. This translates into CASSNTDLPYGYTF.

The chain joins TRBV7-9 to TRBJ2-3; TRBD2 matches at 9 bases. The CDR3 totals 16 residues. Trimming cost V 3 bases and J 4 bases; bases outside gene matches: 8. Germline assignment: CDR1 SEHNR and CDR2 FQNEAQ (reference sequence). As DNA, the CDR3 is TGTGCCAGCAGCTTGGGTGGTAGCGGGAGTCCAGATACGCAGTATTTT. This sequence encodes CASSLGGSGSPDTQYF.

The chain joins TRBV5-1 to TRBJ2-7; TRBD2 agrees at 9 bases. The CDR3 extends over 14 amino acids. CDR1 is SGHRS and CDR2 is YFSETQ in the germline V gene. Trimming at V came to 4 bases and at J to 6 bases, leaving 8 bases not matched to a gene. The CDR3 coding sequence is TGCGCCAGCAGCGAGGGACTAGCTGACACCGAGCAGTACTTC. This sequence encodes CASSEGLADTEQYF.

This chain connects TRBV10-3 to TRBJ2-7; maybe TRBD1 (5 bases). This CDR3 contains 17 residues. Trimming took off 2 bases at V and 0 bases at J, with 17 bases between the two ends. Looked up from germline, CDR1 is ENHRY and CDR2 is SYGVKD. CDR3 region: CAISEPFRVLGSYEQYF. The CDR3 DNA follows: TGTGCCATCAGTGAGCCCTTCAGGGTACTCGGCTCCTACGAGCAGTACTTC.

The chain recombines TRBV4-1 with TRBJ1-2; possible D gene TRBD1, 6 bases. CDR3 size: 15 residues. Trimming removed 5 bases at V and 4 bases at J, with 17 bases between. Germline-derived CDR1 and CDR2 are MGHRA and YSYEKL. CDR3 amino acids: CASSEDSDFLYGYTF. As DNA, the CDR3 is TGCGCCAGCAGCGAGGACAGTGATTTTCTCTATGGCTACACCTTC.

The CDR3 here is CASSPASLAGVEQYF. The CDR3 DNA reads TGTGCCAGCAGTCCCGCTTCGCTAGCGGGAGTCGAGCAGTACTTC. The chain combines TRBV28 with TRBJ2-7; 10 nucleotides match TRBD2. The J segment lost 6 bases and the V segment lost 5 bases, leaving 10 bases of the junction unmatched. The CDR3 is made up of 15 amino acids. Germline V gene sequence: CDR1 MDHEN, CDR2 SYDVKM. Filled out from reference TRBV28 and TRBJ2-7, the complete variable domain reads DVKVTQSSRYLVKRTGEKVFLECVQDMDHENMFWYRQDPGLGLRLIYFSYDVKMKEKGDIPEGYSVSREKKERFSLILESASTNQTSMYLCASSPASLAGVEQYFGPGTRLTVT.

The J gene is TRBJ1-3, the V gene TRBV2, with D possibly TRBD1 on 6 matching bases. The CDR3 has 14 amino acids. Germline V CDR1 and CDR2: SNHLY, FYNNEI. V was pared by 7 bases and J by 6 bases, with 16 bases between. Here the CDR3 reads CASTRGGLENTIYF. For the CDR3, the DNA is TGTGCCAGCACCCGGGGGGGGCTAGAAAACACCATATATTTT.

The V gene is TRBV6-1, the J gene TRBJ2-3; D is ambiguous. The CDR3 is 14 residues long. CDR1 MNHNS and CDR2 SASEGT come from the germline V gene. Trimming stripped 8 bases from V and 0 bases from J, with 12 bases between. The CDR3 DNA reads as TGTGCCAGCTTCCACAGTATAAGCACAGATACGCAGTATTTT. This sequence encodes CASFHSISTDTQYF.

The chain couples TRBV7-8 to TRBJ1-4, with 8 bases fitting TRBD1. The trim removed 5 bases at V and 4 bases at J, leaving 6 bases unmatched. Germline V CDR1 and CDR2: SGHVS, FQNEAQ. The CDR3 spans 15 residues. The DNA for the CDR3 is TGTGCCAGCAGCCCGCGGACAGGGATTAATGAAAAACTGTTTTTT. The encoded protein is CASSPRTGINEKLFF.

This clone was counted a single time. The V gene is TRBV11-1, the J gene TRBJ1-3; D is ambiguous. The CDR3 has 11 amino acids. Trimming took 4 bases from V and 5 from J, leaving 3 bases between them. Germline V gives CDR1 SGHAT, CDR2 FQDESV (reference sequence). CDR3 sequence reads: CASSSRNTIYF. CDR3 coding DNA: TGTGCCAGCAGCTCAAGAAACACCATATATTTT.

The rearrangement uses TRBV7-9 and TRBJ2-5, with no clear D. The CDR3 consists of 12 residues. The V and J ends lost 4 bases and 7 bases respectively, with 10 bases between them. Germline loops: CDR1 SEHNR, CDR2 FQNEAQ (reference sequence). DNA for the CDR3: TGTGCCAGCAGCTCCAACGTCGGGACCCAGTACTTC. Translation gives CASSSNVGTQYF.

The chain employs TRBV5-6 and TRBJ2-6; the D gene is possibly TRBD1 (5 bases). V lost 4 bases and J lost 0, with 17 bases in between. Germline V gene lookup returns CDR1 SGHDT and CDR2 YYEEEE. CDR3 length: 18 residues. CDR3 protein: CASSPLRQTLSGANVLTF. Written as DNA, the CDR3 is TGTGCCAGCAGCCCCCTTCGACAGACCCTCTCTGGGGCCAACGTCCTGACTTTC.

This rearrangement joins TRBV10-1 to TRBJ2-5, with TRBD2 identical over 12 bases. The CDR3 totals 16 residues. V gave up 5 bases and J gave up 2 bases; unmatched junction bases: 6. CDR1 WNHNN and CDR2 SYGVQD come from the germline V gene (reference sequence). CDR3: CASSPGLAGPQETQYF. DNA of the CDR3: TGCGCCAGCAGTCCCGGACTAGCGGGGCCACAAGAGACCCAGTACTTC.

V and J are TRBV6-1 and TRBJ2-3; the D gene is possibly TRBD2 (6 bases). The V end was cut by 7 bases, the J end by 4 bases, with 18 bases between. CDR1 and CDR2 from the germline V gene are MNHNS and SASEGT. The CDR3 totals 15 residues. CDR3 protein: CASITGDSTADTQYF. CDR3 bases: TGTGCCAGCATCACGGGGGACTCAACCGCAGATACGCAGTATTTT.

DNA of the CDR3: TGTGCCAGCTCACCTCAGGGACAGGGGGCCTCCTACGAGCAGTACTTC. Translated: CASSPQGQGASYEQYF. The chain couples TRBV18 to TRBJ2-7, with 12 nucleotides matching TRBD1. CDR1 is KGHSH, CDR2 LQKENI, per germline. J lost 0 bases, V lost 3 bases, and 3 bases had no gene match. The CDR3 sequence is 16 residues long.